The next 9 T cell receptor beta chains were all read from a single sample in a study of T cell responses to AZD1222 COVID-19 vaccine. Generated by immunoSEQ multiplex PCR, the TCRdb table keeps only in-frame clones and is missing some. The data hold some 130,000 clones, with 80% to 95% observed a single time. The material sequenced was peripheral blood, taken on day 0 of AZD1222 vaccination. The source of these receptors is an adult in good health.

The V call is TRBV6-2 or TRBV6-3, the J call TRBJ1-6, with D possibly TRBD1 on 5 matching bases. CDR1 is MNHEY, CDR2 SVGEGT, per germline. Trimming took 2 bases from V and 0 from J, leaving 11 bases between them. The length of the CDR3 is 17 residues. CDR3 coding DNA: TGTGCCAGCAGTTACGACGGGGGTAGCTCCTATAATTCACCCCTCCACTTT. Translated, it gives CASSYDGGSSYNSPLHF.

The chain links TRBV9 to TRBJ1-6; D uncertain. V lost 0 bases, J lost 9 bases, and 10 bases lay in between. CDR1 is SGDLS and CDR2 is YYNGEE in the germline V gene. The CDR3 extends over 14 amino acids. The CDR3 sequence is CASSVGVAFSPLHF. DNA of the CDR3: TGTGCCAGCAGCGTAGGCGTGGCCTTTTCACCCCTCCACTTT.

The chain is built from TRBV7-2 and TRBJ2-7; the D gene is possibly TRBD2 (6 bases). The CDR3 spans 14 residues. Germline CDR1 is SGHTA and CDR2 is FQGNSA. The V gene lost 5 bases and the J gene lost 2 bases, with 13 bases spanning the gap. Written as DNA, the CDR3 is TGTGCCAGCAGCCCTACAGCGGGCCCCTACGAGCAGTACTTC. It translates to CASSPTAGPYEQYF.

DNA of the CDR3: TGCGCCAGCAGCTTGGCCACACTAGCGGGAGTGGGTGAGCAGTTCTTC. Translating it yields CASSLATLAGVGEQFF. The chain has TRBV5-1 and TRBJ2-1; 11 bases match TRBD2. Germline loops: CDR1 SGHRS, CDR2 YFSETQ. Trimming removed 0 bases from V and 9 bases from J; junction bases left unmatched: 8. The CDR3 runs to 16 residues.

The chain joins TRBV20-1 to TRBJ2-1; D ambiguous. The CDR3 contains 12 residues. CDR1 DFQATT and CDR2 SNEGSKA come from the germline V gene (reference sequence). V was pared by 3 bases and J by 5 bases, with 8 bases between. CDR3 in DNA: TGCAGTGCTAGTATCGGAGACAATGAGCAGTTCTTC. It specifies CSASIGDNEQFF.

The V call is TRBV10-2, the J call TRBJ2-2; D is undetermined. This CDR3 is 15 amino acids long. Germline V gene lookup returns CDR1 WSHSY and CDR2 SAAADI. Trimming removed 3 bases at V and 5 bases at J, with 13 bases between. The CDR3 spells CASSEGPSRTGELFF. In DNA form, the CDR3 reads TGCGCCAGCAGTGAAGGGCCCTCTCGGACCGGGGAGCTGTTTTTT.

This clone has just one count. The chain uses TRBV9 and TRBJ2-5, with unresolved D. The germline V gene encodes CDR1 SGDLS and CDR2 YYNGEE. V lost 0 bases to trimming and J lost 2 bases, with 14 bases between them. The CDR3 loop spans 16 amino acids. CDR3 sequence reads: CASSVATSVGQETQYF. The CDR3 region has the DNA TGTGCCAGCAGCGTAGCTACGTCGGTAGGACAAGAGACCCAGTACTTC.

The chain links TRBV29-1 to TRBJ1-3, with D maybe TRBD1 (6 bases). The CDR3 sequence is 13 residues long. CDR1 is SQVTM, CDR2 ANQGSEA, per germline. V was pared by 5 bases and J by 3 bases, with 11 bases between. The CDR3 DNA sequence: TGCAGCGTTCCGACAGGCAATGGAAACACCATATATTTT. Amino acids: CSVPTGNGNTIYF.

The genes are TRBV2 and TRBJ2-4; D could derive from TRBD1 or TRBD2 (6 bases each). The V end lost 7 bases, the J end lost 3 bases, and 10 bases lay between the germline ends. CDR1 is SNHLY and CDR2 is FYNNEI in the germline V gene. The CDR3 loop spans 13 amino acids. CDR3 sequence: CASMGGSKNIQYF. In DNA, the CDR3 is TGTGCCAGCATGGGGGGCAGCAAAAACATTCAGTACTTC. The variable domain in full, with the rest retrieved from reference TRBV2 and TRBJ2-4, is EPEVTQTPSHQVTQMGQEVILRCVPISNHLYFYWYRQILGQKVEFLVSFYNNEISEKSEIFDDQFSVERPDGSNFTLKIRSTKLEDSAMYFCASMGGSKNIQYFGAGTRLSVL.